The T cell receptor (beta chain) under discussion was sequenced for a study of OX40 agonist ivuxolimab in advanced cancers. Study findings and constraints: The CD4+ and CD8+ T cells in the blood had expanded clonally by week 6 at 0.1 to 3.0 mg/kg.

This clone occurred a few times. The antigen remains unidentified. TCRdb's copy holds only in-frame clones and misses some; the assay was immunoSEQ multiplex PCR. The top ten hold 30% to 35% of the sample, which has more than 12,000 clones, 70% to 80% seen once. This CDR3 has 13 residues. Looked up from germline, CDR1 is SGHAT and CDR2 is FQDESV (reference sequence). V was pared by 3 bases and J by 10 bases, with 13 bases between. The chain combines TRBV11-1 with TRBJ2-1; D is perhaps TRBD1 (6 bases). The receptor's source is an adult with an advanced solid tumor such as melanoma, head and neck, liver or kidney cancer. The sequenced sample was CD4+ or CD8+ T cells sorted from blood, obtained in a trial of the OX40 agonist ivuxolimab. CDR3 residues: CASSFLARGEQFF. CDR3 coding DNA: TGTGCCAGCAGCTTCCTAGCAAGGGGGGAGCAGTTCTTC.